Following are 4 T cell receptor beta chains from one sample sequenced in a study of response to subunit inactivated influenza vaccine. TCRdb re-analysed the RT-PCR reads in MiXCR, keeping a single row per CDR3 protein. This table holds fewer than 800,000 distinct CDR3 sequences, less than 20% found once. The source was PBMCs from blood, collected 11 to 12 days after vaccination. All receptors derive from a man in his fifties or sixties who received an inactivated influenza vaccine.

This clonotype was counted only a few times. V and J are TRBV20-1 and TRBJ2-5; D is uncertain. The CDR3 extends over 13 amino acids. The germline V gene has CDR1 DFQATT and CDR2 SNEGSKA (reference sequence). V was shortened by 6 bases and J by 5 bases, with 16 bases between the two germline ends. The CDR3, as DNA: TGCAGTGCCACCTACCCCCTCTCGGAGACCCAGTACTTC. Translated, it gives CSATYPLSETQYF.

This clonotype was picked up a small number of times. The rearrangement uses TRBV2 and TRBJ1-1, with a possible D match to TRBD1 (6 bases). The germline V and J ends were trimmed by 1 base and 7 bases, with 10 bases remaining between them. The CDR3 length is 13 residues. Germline CDR1 SNHLY, CDR2 FYNNEI. The CDR3 DNA follows: TGTGCCAGCAGTGAAGATGGAGGGGGTGAAGCTTTCTTT. Residues: CASSEDGGGEAFF.

The CDR3 spells CASSSHDSTDTQYF. The CDR3 region has the DNA TGTGCCAGCAGCTCACATGATAGCACAGATACGCAGTATTTT. The chain joins TRBV12-3 or TRBV12-4 to TRBJ2-3, with D hard to call. The CDR3 totals 14 residues. With 6 bases removed from V and 0 bases from J, the gap between germline ends came to 10 bases.

This clonotype has only a few counts. V gene TRBV6-5 combines with J gene TRBJ2-3, with TRBD2 matching over 7 bases. From germline, CDR1 is MNHEY and CDR2 SVGAGI. The CDR3 extends over 16 amino acids. Trimming at V came to 2 bases and at J to 4 bases, leaving 9 bases not matched to a gene. CDR3 sequence: CASSYERREIADTQYF. In DNA, the CDR3 is TGTGCCAGCAGTTACGAGAGGCGGGAGATCGCAGATACGCAGTATTTT.